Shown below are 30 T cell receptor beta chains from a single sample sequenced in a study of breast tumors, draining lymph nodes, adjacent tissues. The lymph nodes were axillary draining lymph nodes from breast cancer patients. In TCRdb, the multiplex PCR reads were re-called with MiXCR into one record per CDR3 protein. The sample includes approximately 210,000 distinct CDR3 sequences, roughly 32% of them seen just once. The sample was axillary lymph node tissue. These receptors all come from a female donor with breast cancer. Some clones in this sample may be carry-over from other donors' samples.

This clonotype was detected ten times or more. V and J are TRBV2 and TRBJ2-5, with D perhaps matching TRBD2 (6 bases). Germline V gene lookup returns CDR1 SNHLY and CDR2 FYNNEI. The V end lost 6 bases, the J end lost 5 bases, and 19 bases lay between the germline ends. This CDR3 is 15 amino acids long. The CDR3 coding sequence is TGTGCCAGCAGCGGAACGGGACTGGTCGAGGAGACCCAGTACTTC. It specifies CASSGTGLVEETQYF.

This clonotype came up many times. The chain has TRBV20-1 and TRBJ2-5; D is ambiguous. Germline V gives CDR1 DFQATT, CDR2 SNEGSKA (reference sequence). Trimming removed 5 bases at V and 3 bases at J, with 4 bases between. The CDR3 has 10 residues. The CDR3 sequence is CSADKETQYF. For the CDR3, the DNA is TGCAGTGCTGACAAAGAGACCCAGTACTTC.

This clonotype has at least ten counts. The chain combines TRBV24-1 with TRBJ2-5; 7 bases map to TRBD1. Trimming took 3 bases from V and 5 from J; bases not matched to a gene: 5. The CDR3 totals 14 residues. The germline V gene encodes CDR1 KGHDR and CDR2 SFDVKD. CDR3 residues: CATSDPQGVETQYF. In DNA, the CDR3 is TGTGCCACCAGTGATCCCCAGGGGGTTGAGACCCAGTACTTC.

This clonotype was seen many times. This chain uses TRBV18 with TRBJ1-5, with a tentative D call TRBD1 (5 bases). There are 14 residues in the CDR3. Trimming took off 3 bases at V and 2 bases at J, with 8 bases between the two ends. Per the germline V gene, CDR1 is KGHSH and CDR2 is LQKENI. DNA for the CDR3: TGTGCCAGCTCACCTGCCAGGGGCAATCAGCCCCAGCATTTT. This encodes CASSPARGNQPQHF.

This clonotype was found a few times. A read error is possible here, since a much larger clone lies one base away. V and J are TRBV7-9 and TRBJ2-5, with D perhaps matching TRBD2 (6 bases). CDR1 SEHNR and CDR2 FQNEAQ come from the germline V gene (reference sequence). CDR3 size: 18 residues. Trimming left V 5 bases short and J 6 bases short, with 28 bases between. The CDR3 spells CASSPFGTLISDRQTQYF. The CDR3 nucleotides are TGTGCCAGCAGCCCATTCGGGACTCTAATTTCCGATCGACAGACCCAGTACTTC.

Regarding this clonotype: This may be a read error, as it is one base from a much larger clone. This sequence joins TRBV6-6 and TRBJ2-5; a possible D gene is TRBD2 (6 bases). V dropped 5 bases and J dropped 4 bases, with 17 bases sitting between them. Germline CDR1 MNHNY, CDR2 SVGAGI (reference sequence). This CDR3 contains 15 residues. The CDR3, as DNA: TGTGCCAGCAGTCCCTCGGGTAGGGACTCAGAGACCCAGTACTTC. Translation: CASSPSGRDSETQYF.

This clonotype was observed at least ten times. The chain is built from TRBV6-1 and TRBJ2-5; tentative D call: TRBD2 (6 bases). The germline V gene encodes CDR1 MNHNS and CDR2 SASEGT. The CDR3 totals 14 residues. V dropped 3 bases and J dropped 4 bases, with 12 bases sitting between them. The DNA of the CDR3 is TGTGCCAGCAGTGATAAGGGGCGGGGAGAGACCCAGTACTTC. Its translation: CASSDKGRGETQYF.

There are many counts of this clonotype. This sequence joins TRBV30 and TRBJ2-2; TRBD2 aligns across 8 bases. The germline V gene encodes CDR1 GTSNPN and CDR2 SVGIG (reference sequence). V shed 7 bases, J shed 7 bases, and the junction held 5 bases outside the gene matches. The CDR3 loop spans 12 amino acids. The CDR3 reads CASRTSGGELFF. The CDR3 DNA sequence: TGTGCCTCACGAACTAGCGGCGGGGAGCTGTTTTTT.

This CDR3 is CASSARTGGGQYF. DNA for the CDR3: TGTGCCAGCAGCGCCCGGACAGGGGGCGGGCAGTACTTC. The V call is TRBV7-8, the J call TRBJ2-7; the match to TRBD1 covers 11 bases. The V gene's germline CDR1 is SGHVS and CDR2 FQNEAQ. The CDR3 consists of 13 residues. The V segment lost 5 bases and the J segment 9 bases; nucleotides outside the gene matches: 6.

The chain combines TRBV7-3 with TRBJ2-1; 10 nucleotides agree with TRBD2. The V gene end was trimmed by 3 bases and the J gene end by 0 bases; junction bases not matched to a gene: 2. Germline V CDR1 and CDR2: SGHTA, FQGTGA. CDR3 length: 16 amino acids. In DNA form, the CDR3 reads TGTGCCAGCAGCTTTTCTAGCGGGAGCTCCTACAATGAGCAGTTCTTC. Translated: CASSFSSGSSYNEQFF.

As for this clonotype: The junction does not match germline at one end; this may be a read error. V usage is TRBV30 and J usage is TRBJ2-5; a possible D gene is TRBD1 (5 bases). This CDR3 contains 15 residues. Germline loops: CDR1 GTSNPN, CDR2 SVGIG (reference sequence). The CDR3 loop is CAWGVRQGIVETQYF. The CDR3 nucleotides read TGTGCCTGGGGTGTACGGCAGGGTATAGTGGAGACCCAGTACTTC.

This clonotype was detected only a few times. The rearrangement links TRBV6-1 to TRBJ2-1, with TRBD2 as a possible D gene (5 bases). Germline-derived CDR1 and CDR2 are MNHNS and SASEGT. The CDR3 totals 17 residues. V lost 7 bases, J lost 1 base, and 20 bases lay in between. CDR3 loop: CASNLDLRRRSYNEQFF. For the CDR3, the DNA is TGTGCCAGCAACTTAGACCTTAGACGGAGGTCCTACAATGAGCAGTTCTTC.

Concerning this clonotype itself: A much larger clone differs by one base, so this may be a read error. CDR3 residues: CASSRSEQETQYF. The CDR3 nucleotides read TGTGCCAGCAGTCGGTCAGAGCAAGAGACCCAGTACTTC. The J gene is TRBJ2-5, the V gene TRBV6-5; D is undetermined. Trimming took off 5 bases at V and 2 bases at J, with 9 bases between the two ends. This CDR3 has 13 amino acids. The V gene's germline CDR1 is MNHEY and CDR2 SVGAGI.

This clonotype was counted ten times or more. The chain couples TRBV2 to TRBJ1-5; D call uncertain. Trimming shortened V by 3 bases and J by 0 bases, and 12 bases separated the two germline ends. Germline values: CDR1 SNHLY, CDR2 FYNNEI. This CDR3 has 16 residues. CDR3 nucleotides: TGTGCCAGCAGTGACGTCGTAATCTATAGCAATCAGCCCCAGCATTTT. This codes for CASSDVVIYSNQPQHF.

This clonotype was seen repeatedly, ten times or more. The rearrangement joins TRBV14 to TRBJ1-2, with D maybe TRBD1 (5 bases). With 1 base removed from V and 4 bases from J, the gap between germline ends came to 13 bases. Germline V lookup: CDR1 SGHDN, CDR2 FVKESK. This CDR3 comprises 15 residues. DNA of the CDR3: TGTGCCAGCAGCCAAGGCGGGGGGATGGGCTATGGCTACACCTTC. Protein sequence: CASSQGGGMGYGYTF.

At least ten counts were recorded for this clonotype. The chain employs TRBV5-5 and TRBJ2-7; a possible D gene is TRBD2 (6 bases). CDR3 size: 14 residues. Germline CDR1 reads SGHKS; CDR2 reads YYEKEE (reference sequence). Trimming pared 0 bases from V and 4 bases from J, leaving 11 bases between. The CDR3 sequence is CASSLGRVDYEQYF. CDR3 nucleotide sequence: TGTGCCAGCAGCTTGGGGAGGGTAGATTACGAGCAGTACTTC.

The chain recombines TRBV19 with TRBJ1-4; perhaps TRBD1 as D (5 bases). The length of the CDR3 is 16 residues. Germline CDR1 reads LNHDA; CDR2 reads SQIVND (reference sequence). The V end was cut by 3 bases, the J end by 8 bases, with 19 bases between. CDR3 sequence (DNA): TGTGCCAGTAGTATTAAGGGGAGCCTCGAAGGGGAAAAACTGTTTTTT. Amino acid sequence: CASSIKGSLEGEKLFF.

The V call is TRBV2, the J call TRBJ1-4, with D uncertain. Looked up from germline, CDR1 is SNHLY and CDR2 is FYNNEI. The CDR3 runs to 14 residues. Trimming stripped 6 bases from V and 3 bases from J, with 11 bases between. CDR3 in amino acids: CASRAGGPNEKLFF. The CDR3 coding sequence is TGTGCCAGCAGAGCGGGAGGGCCTAATGAAAAACTGTTTTTT.

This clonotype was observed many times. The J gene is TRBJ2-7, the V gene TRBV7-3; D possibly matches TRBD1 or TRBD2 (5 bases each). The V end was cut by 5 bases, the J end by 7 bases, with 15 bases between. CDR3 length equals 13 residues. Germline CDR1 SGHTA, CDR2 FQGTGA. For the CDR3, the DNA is TGTGCCAGCAGCCTAGGGGCCCGCGGGGAGCAGTACTTC. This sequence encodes CASSLGARGEQYF. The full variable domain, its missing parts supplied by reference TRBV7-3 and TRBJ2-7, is GAGVSQTPSNKVTEKGKYVELRCDPISGHTALYWYRQSLGQGPEFLIYFQGTGAADDSGLPNDRFFAVRPEGSVSTLKIQRTERGDSAVYLCASSLGARGEQYFGPGTRLTVT.

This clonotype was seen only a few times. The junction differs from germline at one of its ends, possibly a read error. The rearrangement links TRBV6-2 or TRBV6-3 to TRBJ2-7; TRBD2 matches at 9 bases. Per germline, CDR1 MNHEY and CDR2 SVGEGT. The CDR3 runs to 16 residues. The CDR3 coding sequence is TGTGCCAGCAGTCACTCACCTAGCGGGACTACCTACGAGCAGTACTTC. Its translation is CASSHSPSGTTYEQYF.

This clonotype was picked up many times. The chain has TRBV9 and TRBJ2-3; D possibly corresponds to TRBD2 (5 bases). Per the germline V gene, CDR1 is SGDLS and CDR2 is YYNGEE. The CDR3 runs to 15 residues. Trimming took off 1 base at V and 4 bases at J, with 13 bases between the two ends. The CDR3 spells CASSVSRGFADTQYF. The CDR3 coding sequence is TGTGCCAGCAGCGTAAGCCGAGGGTTCGCAGATACGCAGTATTTT.

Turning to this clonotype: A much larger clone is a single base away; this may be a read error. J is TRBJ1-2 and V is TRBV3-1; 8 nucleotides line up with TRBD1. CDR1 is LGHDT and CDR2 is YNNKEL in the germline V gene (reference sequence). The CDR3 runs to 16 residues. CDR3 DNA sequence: TGTGCCAGCAGCCAGGGGACAGGCGTTACTAAATATGGCTACACCTTC. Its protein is CASSQGTGVTKYGYTF.

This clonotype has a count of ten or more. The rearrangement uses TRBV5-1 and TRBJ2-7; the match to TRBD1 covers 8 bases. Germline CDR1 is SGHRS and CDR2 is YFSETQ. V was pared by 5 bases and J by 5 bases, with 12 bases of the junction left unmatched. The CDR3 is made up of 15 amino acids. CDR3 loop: CASSPRPGQGDEQYF. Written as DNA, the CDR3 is TGCGCCAGCAGTCCCAGACCCGGACAGGGCGACGAGCAGTACTTC.

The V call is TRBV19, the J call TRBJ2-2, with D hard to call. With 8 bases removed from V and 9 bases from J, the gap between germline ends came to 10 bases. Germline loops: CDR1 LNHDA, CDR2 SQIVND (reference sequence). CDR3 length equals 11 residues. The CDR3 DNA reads TGTGCCAGTGGTGGCCCACGGGAGCTGTTTTTT. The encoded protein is CASGGPRELFF.

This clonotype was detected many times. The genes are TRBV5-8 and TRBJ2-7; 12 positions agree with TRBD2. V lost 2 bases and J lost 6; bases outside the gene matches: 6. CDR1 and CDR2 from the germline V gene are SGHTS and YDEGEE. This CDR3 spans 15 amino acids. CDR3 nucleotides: TGTGCCAGCAGCTTAGAGACTAGCGGGAGAAGCGAGCAGTACTTC. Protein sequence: CASSLETSGRSEQYF.

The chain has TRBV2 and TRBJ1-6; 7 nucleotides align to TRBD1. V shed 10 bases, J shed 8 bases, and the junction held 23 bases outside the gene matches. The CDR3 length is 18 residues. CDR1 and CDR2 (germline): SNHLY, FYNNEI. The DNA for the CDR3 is TGTGCCACGGTAGACAGCAGGGGGGAGAGCCTGAATCATTCACCCCTCCACTTT. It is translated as CATVDSRGESLNHSPLHF. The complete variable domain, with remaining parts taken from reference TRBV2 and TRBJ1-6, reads EPEVTQTPSHQVTQMGQEVILRCVPISNHLYFYWYRQILGQKVEFLVSFYNNEISEKSEIFDDQFSVERPDGSNFTLKIRSTKLEDSAMYFCATVDSRGESLNHSPLHFGNGTRLTVT.

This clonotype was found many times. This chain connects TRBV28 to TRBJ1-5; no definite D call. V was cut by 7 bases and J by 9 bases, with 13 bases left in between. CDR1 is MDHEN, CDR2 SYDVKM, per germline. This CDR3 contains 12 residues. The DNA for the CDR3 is TGTGCCAGCACCATCCCCGGGAGGCCCCAGCATTTT. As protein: CASTIPGRPQHF.

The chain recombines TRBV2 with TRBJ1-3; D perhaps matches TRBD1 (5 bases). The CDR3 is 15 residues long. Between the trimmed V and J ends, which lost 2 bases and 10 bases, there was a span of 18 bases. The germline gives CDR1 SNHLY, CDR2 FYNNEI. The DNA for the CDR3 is TGTGCCAGCAGTGAAATGGGACTAGCGGGAGAGACCATATATTTT. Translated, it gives CASSEMGLAGETIYF.

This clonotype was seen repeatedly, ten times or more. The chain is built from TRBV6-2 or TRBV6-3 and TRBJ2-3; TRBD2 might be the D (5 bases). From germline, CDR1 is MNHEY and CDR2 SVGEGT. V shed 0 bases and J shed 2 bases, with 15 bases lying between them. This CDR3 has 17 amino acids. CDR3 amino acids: CASSYSTSLAYTDTQYF. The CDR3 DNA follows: TGTGCCAGCAGTTACTCGACAAGCCTAGCCTACACAGATACGCAGTATTTT.

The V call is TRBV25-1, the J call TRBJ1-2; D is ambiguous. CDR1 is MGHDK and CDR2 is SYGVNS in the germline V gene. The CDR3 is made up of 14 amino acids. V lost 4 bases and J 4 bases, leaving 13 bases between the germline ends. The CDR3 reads CASSARRRGYGYTF. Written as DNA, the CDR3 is TGTGCCAGCAGTGCTAGGAGGCGGGGCTATGGCTACACCTTC.